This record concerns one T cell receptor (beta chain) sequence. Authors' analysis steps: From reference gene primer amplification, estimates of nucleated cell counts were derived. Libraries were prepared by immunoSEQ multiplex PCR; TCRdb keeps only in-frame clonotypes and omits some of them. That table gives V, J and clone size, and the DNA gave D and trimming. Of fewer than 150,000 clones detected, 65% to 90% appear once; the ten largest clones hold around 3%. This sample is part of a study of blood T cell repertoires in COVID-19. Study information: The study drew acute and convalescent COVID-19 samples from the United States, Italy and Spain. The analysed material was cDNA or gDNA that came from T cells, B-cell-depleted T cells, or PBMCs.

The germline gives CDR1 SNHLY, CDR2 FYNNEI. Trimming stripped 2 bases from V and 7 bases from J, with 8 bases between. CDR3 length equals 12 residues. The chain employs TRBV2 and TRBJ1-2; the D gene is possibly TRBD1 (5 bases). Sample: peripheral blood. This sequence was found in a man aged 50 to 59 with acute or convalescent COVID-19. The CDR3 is CASSEQGSGYTF. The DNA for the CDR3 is TGTGCCAGCAGTGAACAGGGTTCTGGCTACACCTTC. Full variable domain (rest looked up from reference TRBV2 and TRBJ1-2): EPEVTQTPSHQVTQMGQEVILRCVPISNHLYFYWYRQILGQKVEFLVSFYNNEISEKSEIFDDQFSVERPDGSNFTLKIRSTKLEDSAMYFCASSEQGSGYTFGSGTRLTVV.